One sample yielded the 17 T cell receptor beta chains listed below, sequenced in a study of early stage breast cancer tumors (dated by TCRdb to about 2017). The method behind the library was the immunoSEQ multiplex PCR assay. TCRdb re-hosts the immuneACCESS table, in-frame sequences only. Its copies lack some clones; in the studies checked, an unresolved V gene accounts for under half of them, and the cause for the rest is not known. The sample includes some 6,300 clones, with around 67% observed a single time. Clones ranked in the top ten supply about a tenth of the sample. Sequencing was performed on normal breast tissue next to the tumor. These receptors were taken from a person between 35 and 49 years old with breast cancer.

The genes are TRBV7-2 and TRBJ2-5; D might be TRBD2 (6 bases). The CDR3 consists of 14 residues. V lost 1 base to trimming and J lost 5 bases, with 11 bases between them. Germline-derived CDR1 and CDR2 are SGHTA and FQGNSA. CDR3 sequence: CASSLVSSGETQYF. The CDR3 bases are TGTGCCAGCAGCTTAGTCTCCAGCGGGGAGACCCAGTACTTC.

This clone appeared once. The gene calls are TRBV4-1 and TRBJ1-2, with 9 nucleotides matching TRBD1. This CDR3 region has 15 residues. Germline CDR1 and CDR2: MGHRA and YSYEKL. The J segment lost 3 bases and the V segment lost 1 base, leaving 3 bases of the junction unmatched. CDR3 sequence reads: CASSQGGQGYYGYTF. In DNA form, the CDR3 reads TGCGCCAGCAGCCAAGGGGGACAGGGCTACTATGGCTACACCTTC.

On this clone itself: At one boundary the junction diverges from the germline segment, which might be a read error. The J gene is TRBJ2-3, the V gene TRBV7-7; D unresolved. Per the germline V gene, CDR1 is SSHAT and CDR2 is FNYEAQ (reference sequence). This CDR3 has 13 amino acids. This chain's CDR3 is CASSLGATDTQYF. The CDR3 bases are TGTGCTAGCAGCTTGGGTGCAACAGATACGCAGTATTTT.

The chain recombines TRBV5-5 with TRBJ2-5; no clear D. Germline-derived CDR1 and CDR2 are SGHKS and YYEKEE (reference sequence). The CDR3 contains 13 residues. Trimming left V 2 bases short and J 3 bases short, with 8 bases between. The CDR3 DNA is TGTGCCAGCAGCTTCTGGTCGGAAGAGACCCAGTACTTC. This codes for CASSFWSEETQYF.

The rearrangement uses TRBV5-1 and TRBJ2-5, with 9 nucleotides matching TRBD1. Per the germline V gene, CDR1 is SGHRS and CDR2 is YFSETQ. Trimming removed 4 bases from V and 5 bases from J; junction bases left unmatched: 6. This CDR3 has 14 residues. CDR3 residues: CASSEGQGSETQYF. CDR3 in DNA: TGCGCCAGCAGCGAGGGACAGGGTTCCGAGACCCAGTACTTC.

The V and J genes are TRBV10-3 and TRBJ1-1; D unclear. This CDR3 comprises 13 residues. Germline-derived CDR1 and CDR2 are ENHRY and SYGVKD. The V end was cut by 2 bases, the J end by 1 base, with 5 bases between. CDR3 nucleotide sequence: TGTGCCATCAGTGAGCGACAGAACACTGAAGCTTTCTTT. Translated: CAISERQNTEAFF.

For this clone: A junction boundary mismatches the germline segment, possibly from a read error. The chain joins TRBV30 to TRBJ2-7; D possibly corresponds to TRBD2 (5 bases). The CDR3 consists of 14 residues. From germline, CDR1 is GTSNPN and CDR2 SVGIG (reference sequence). CDR3 region: CVWRVGVAMNEQYF. DNA for the CDR3: TGTGTCTGGCGGGTTGGGGTAGCGATGAACGAGCAGTACTTC.

This clone appeared a few times. The rearrangement links TRBV5-1 to TRBJ2-7; TRBD1 agrees at 9 bases. This CDR3 has 13 residues. J gave up 5 bases and V 3 bases, and 3 bases lay outside the gene matches. Germline V CDR1 and CDR2: SGHRS, YFSETQ. The CDR3 loop reads CASSSGDRDEQYF. In DNA form, the CDR3 reads TGCGCCAGCAGCTCGGGGGACAGGGACGAGCAGTACTTC.

J is TRBJ2-7 and V is TRBV19, with 10 bases identical to TRBD2. V gave up 4 bases and J gave up 2 bases; unmatched junction bases: 14. Germline loops: CDR1 LNHDA, CDR2 SQIVND (reference sequence). This CDR3 spans 18 amino acids. Written as DNA, the CDR3 is TGTGCCAGTAGTACATCAGGGGGCGCAACTAGCGGGGCCTACGAGCAGTACTTC. It yields the protein CASSTSGGATSGAYEQYF.

The chain uses TRBV6-1 and TRBJ1-2, with D possibly being TRBD1 (6 bases). Germline V gene lookup returns CDR1 MNHNS and CDR2 SASEGT. The germline V and J ends were trimmed by 2 bases and 3 bases, with 13 bases remaining between them. The CDR3 sequence is 15 residues long. The CDR3 sequence is CASSEYTGLDYGYTF. In DNA, the CDR3 is TGTGCCAGCAGTGAATATACAGGGTTAGACTATGGCTACACCTTC.

The chain's CDR3 is CAIRDSDNYYQETQYF. CDR3 nucleotide sequence: TGTGCCATCAGGGACTCGGACAATTACTACCAAGAGACCCAGTACTTC. The chain couples TRBV10-3 to TRBJ2-5, with D perhaps assigned TRBD1 or TRBD2 (5 bases each). Deletions cut 6 bases from V and 0 bases from J, with 17 bases between. The CDR3 loop spans 16 amino acids. CDR1 is ENHRY, CDR2 SYGVKD, per germline.

V gene TRBV27 combines with J gene TRBJ2-2, with D unclear. CDR1 MNHEY and CDR2 SMNVEV come from the germline V gene (reference sequence). There are 14 residues in the CDR3. Trimming took off 1 base at V and 2 bases at J, with 5 bases between the two ends. The CDR3 reads CASSLLGNTGELFF. The CDR3 bases are TGTGCCAGCAGTTTATTGGGAAACACCGGGGAGCTGTTTTTT.

The V call is TRBV7-9, the J call TRBJ2-5; D is unresolved. The length of the CDR3 is 14 residues. The V gene lost 3 bases and the J gene lost 1 base, with 9 bases spanning the gap. Germline-derived CDR1 and CDR2 are SEHNR and FQNEAQ (reference sequence). CDR3 in DNA: TGTGCCAGCAGCTTTTGGGCCGTCCAAGAGACCCAGTACTTC. Protein: CASSFWAVQETQYF.

The chain links TRBV30 to TRBJ2-1; unclear D gene. Germline loops: CDR1 GTSNPN, CDR2 SVGIG (reference sequence). V lost 2 bases and J lost 1, with 15 bases in between. The CDR3 covers 16 residues. The chain's CDR3 is CAWSIGTSRSYNEQFF. CDR3 DNA: TGTGCCTGGAGTATCGGAACTTCCCGATCCTACAATGAGCAGTTCTTC.

The rearrangement joins TRBV5-6 to TRBJ2-2; D gene ambiguous. Germline CDR1 and CDR2: SGHDT and YYEEEE. The CDR3 has 14 amino acids. V was cut by 1 base and J by 4 bases, with 8 bases left in between. The CDR3 sequence: CASSLIGITGELFF. DNA for the CDR3: TGTGCCAGCAGCTTGATAGGGATCACCGGGGAGCTGTTTTTT.

V usage is TRBV19 and J usage is TRBJ1-1; TRBD1 might be the D (5 bases). Trimming cost V 1 base and J 6 bases, with 15 bases left between them. Per germline, CDR1 LNHDA and CDR2 SQIVND (reference sequence). The CDR3 extends over 15 amino acids. The CDR3 nucleotides read TGTGCCAGTAGTATAGTCGGGGGTTCATTTTCTGAAGCTTTCTTT. Residues: CASSIVGGSFSEAFF.

V gene TRBV9 combines with J gene TRBJ2-3; no definite D call. This CDR3 is 12 amino acids long. Germline V gene data show CDR1 as SGDLS and CDR2 as YYNGEE. V lost 0 bases and J lost 4, with 3 bases in between. DNA of the CDR3: TGTGCCAGCAGCGTAGGCGCAGATACGCAGTATTTT. Amino acid sequence: CASSVGADTQYF.